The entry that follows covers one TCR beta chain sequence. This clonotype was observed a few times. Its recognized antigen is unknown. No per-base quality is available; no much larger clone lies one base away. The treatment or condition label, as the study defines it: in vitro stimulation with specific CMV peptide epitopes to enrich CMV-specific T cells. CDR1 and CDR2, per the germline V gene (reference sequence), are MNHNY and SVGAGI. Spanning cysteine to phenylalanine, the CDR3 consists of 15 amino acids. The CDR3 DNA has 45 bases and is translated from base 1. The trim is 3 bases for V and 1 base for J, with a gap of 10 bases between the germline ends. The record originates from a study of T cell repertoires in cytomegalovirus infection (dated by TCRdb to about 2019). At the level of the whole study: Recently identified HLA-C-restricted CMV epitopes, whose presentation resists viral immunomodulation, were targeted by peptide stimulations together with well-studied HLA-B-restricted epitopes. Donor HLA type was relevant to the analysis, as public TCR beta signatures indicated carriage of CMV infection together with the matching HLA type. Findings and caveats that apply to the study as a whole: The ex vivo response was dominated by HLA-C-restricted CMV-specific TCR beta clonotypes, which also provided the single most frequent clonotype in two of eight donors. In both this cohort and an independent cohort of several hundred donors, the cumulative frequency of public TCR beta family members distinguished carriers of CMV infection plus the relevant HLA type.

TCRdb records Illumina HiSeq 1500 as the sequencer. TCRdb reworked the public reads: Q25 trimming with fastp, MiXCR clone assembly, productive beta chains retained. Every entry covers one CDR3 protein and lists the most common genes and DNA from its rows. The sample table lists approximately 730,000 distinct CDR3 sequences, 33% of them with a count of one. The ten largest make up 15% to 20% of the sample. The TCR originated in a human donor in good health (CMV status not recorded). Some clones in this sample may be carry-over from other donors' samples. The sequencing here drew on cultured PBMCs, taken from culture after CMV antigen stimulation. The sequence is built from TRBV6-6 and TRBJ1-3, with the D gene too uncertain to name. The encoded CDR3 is CASSYRSPSGNTIYF. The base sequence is TGTGCCAGCAGTTATAGGTCACCATCTGGAAACACCATATATTTT.